The 11 T cell receptor beta chains below come from one sample, sequenced in a study of read filtering for tumor transcriptome and immune sequencing. Molecular barcoded adaptors covering alpha/delta and beta/gamma chains were used on 400 to 450 ng RNA. Using its own MiXCR run on the reads, TCRdb lists one record per CDR3 protein. The sample shows about 39,000 distinct CDR3 sequences, about 13% of them seen only once. Sequencing used a population of CD138-negative cells sorted from bone marrow. Receptor source: a donor at least 40 years old with multiple myeloma.

The chain joins TRBV7-9 to TRBJ2-1; 8 bases align to TRBD1. This CDR3 spans 15 amino acids. Germline V CDR1 and CDR2: SEHNR, FQNEAQ (reference sequence). With V trimmed by 4 bases and J by 6 bases, 8 bases remained unmatched. As DNA, the CDR3 is TGTGCCAGCAGCTGGGTCAGGGGGCCGTTCAATGAGCAGTTCTTC. It translates to CASSWVRGPFNEQFF.

In this sample, this clonotype turned up many times. The J gene is TRBJ2-5, the V gene TRBV18, with TRBD1 matching 9 bases. CDR3 size: 15 residues. Germline V CDR1 and CDR2: KGHSH, LQKENI. The J segment lost 2 bases and the V segment lost 3 bases, leaving 4 bases of the junction unmatched. This CDR3 is CASSPGQGKQETQYF. DNA of the CDR3: TGTGCCAGCTCACCCGGACAGGGGAAACAAGAGACCCAGTACTTC.

Comment on this clonotype: The junction departs from germline at one end; a sequencing error may be responsible. The rearrangement links TRBV20-1 to TRBJ1-1; 9 bases fit TRBD1. The germline gives CDR1 DFQATT, CDR2 SNEGSKA (reference sequence). The CDR3 length is 20 residues. This chain's CDR3 is CSASRDREIGWGRTNTVAFF. CDR3 bases: TGCAGTGCTAGCCGGGACAGGGAAATCGGGTGGGGAAGAACGAACACTGTAGCTTTCTTT.

This clonotype was recorded many times. This chain links TRBV20-1 with TRBJ2-4; TRBD2 agrees at 8 bases. The length of the CDR3 is 15 residues. The junction had 10 bases not matched to a gene; V was cut back by 5 bases and J by 4 bases. Germline CDR1 and CDR2: DFQATT and SNEGSKA (reference sequence). The CDR3 loop reads CSAGASTSGKNIQYF. The CDR3, as DNA: TGCAGTGCTGGTGCCTCTACTAGCGGAAAAAACATTCAGTACTTC.

This clonotype was observed at least ten times. The rearrangement links TRBV7-9 to TRBJ1-1; no clear D. The CDR3 loop spans 14 amino acids. Germline-derived CDR1 and CDR2 are SEHNR and FQNEAQ (reference sequence). Trimming shortened V by 4 bases and J by 0 bases, and 9 bases separated the two germline ends. CDR3 bases: TGTGCCAGCAGCTGGGCAGGAATGAACACTGAAGCTTTCTTT. It is translated as CASSWAGMNTEAFF.

In this sample, this clonotype is medium-sized. This chain links TRBV11-3 with TRBJ2-1; TRBD2 agrees at 7 bases. The CDR3 length is 15 residues. The J segment lost 6 bases and the V segment lost 5 bases, leaving 10 bases of the junction unmatched. Germline assignment: CDR1 SGHNT and CDR2 YENEEA. CDR3 in DNA: TGTGCCAGCAGCCGGAATTTTGGCGGGGGCAATGAGCAGTTCTTC. It specifies CASSRNFGGGNEQFF.

The chain joins TRBV6-5 to TRBJ2-3; no clear D. V lost 0 bases, J lost 2 bases, and 9 bases lay in between. The V gene's germline CDR1 is MNHEY and CDR2 SVGAGI. The CDR3 has 15 amino acids. The CDR3 region is CASSYSELVTDTQYF. The DNA for the CDR3 is TGTGCCAGCAGTTACTCTGAGCTGGTCACAGATACGCAGTATTTT.

This clonotype appeared a single time. This may be a read error: a much more frequent sequence differs by one nucleotide. The chain joins TRBV7-2 to TRBJ1-1; 8 positions match TRBD1. CDR1 is SGHTA and CDR2 is FQGNSA in the germline V gene. The CDR3 extends over 17 amino acids. The CDR3 protein is CASSLGGAGGAGTETFF. CDR3 DNA: TGTGCCAGCAGCTTAGGGGGGGCAGGGGGCGCGGGCACTGAAACTTTCTTT.

With respect to this clonotype: A much larger clone lies a single base off, so this may be a read error. The J gene is TRBJ1-5, the V gene TRBV20-1, with a weak D call TRBD1 (6 bases). CDR1 is DFQATT, CDR2 SNEGSKA, per germline (reference sequence). V lost 5 bases and J lost 3, with 14 bases in between. The CDR3 runs to 14 residues. The CDR3 region is CSARWTVTNQPQHF. In nucleotides, the CDR3 is TGCAGTGCTCGATGGACAGTGACCAATCAGCCCCAGCATTTT.

This clonotype was counted between two and nine times. The chain recombines TRBV12-3 or TRBV12-4 with TRBJ2-4, with no clear D. The CDR3 has 11 residues. V was trimmed by 1 base and J by 12 bases, leaving 7 bases between them. As DNA, the CDR3 is TGTGCCAGCAGTTTAGGGCCAGATCAGTACTTC. It encodes CASSLGPDQYF.

In this sample, this clonotype turned up many times. This chain links TRBV5-4 with TRBJ2-1; 7 positions match TRBD2. This CDR3 has 16 amino acids. Germline values: CDR1 SGHNT, CDR2 YYREEE (reference sequence). With V trimmed by 3 bases and J by 3 bases, 9 bases remained unmatched. The CDR3 DNA is TGTGCCAGCAGCTCCAAGTCGGCGGGAGACTACAATGAGCAGTTCTTC. Translation gives CASSSKSAGDYNEQFF.